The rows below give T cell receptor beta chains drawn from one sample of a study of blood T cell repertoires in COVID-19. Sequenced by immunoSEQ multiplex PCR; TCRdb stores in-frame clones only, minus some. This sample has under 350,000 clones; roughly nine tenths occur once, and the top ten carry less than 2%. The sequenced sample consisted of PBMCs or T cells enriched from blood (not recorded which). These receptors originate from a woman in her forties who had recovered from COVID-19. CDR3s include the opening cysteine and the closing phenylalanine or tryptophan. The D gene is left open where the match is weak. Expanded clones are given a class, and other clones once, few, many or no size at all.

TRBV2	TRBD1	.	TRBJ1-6	CASSENPTGGSRNSPLHF	TGTGCCAGCAGTGAAAATCCCACAGGGGGCTCACGGAATTCACCCCTCCACTTT
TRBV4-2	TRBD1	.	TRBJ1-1	CASSRGQGAYAEAFF	TGTGCCAGCAGCCGGGGACAGGGGGCTTACGCTGAAGCTTTCTTT
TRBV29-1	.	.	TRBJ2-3	CSVERRLVPETQYF	TGCAGCGTTGAGAGGAGGCTAGTCCCTGAGACGCAGTATTTT
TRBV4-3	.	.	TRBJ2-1	CASSQGQASYNEQFF	TGCGCCAGCAGCCAAGGCCAGGCATCCTACAATGAGCAGTTCTTC
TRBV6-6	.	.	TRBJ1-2	CASSYSVGLASGYTF	TGTGCCAGCAGTTACTCGGTAGGCTTAGCGTCCGGCTACACCTTC
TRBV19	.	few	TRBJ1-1	CASTPPGFLNTEAFF	TGTGCCAGTACTCCCCCAGGTTTTTTAAACACTGAAGCTTTCTTT
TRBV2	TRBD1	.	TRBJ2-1	CASSDYSWAGGYNEQFF	TGTGCCAGCAGTGATTATTCTTGGGCAGGGGGTTACAATGAGCAGTTCTTC
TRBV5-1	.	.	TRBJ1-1	CASSPGIMNTEAFF	TGCGCCAGCAGCCCAGGCATCATGAACACTGAAGCTTTCTTT
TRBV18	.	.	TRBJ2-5	CASSPFVGVETQYF	TGTGCCAGCTCCCCCTTTGTAGGGGTCGAGACCCAGTACTTC
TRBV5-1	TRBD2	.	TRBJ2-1	CASSLSSGGINEQFF	TGCGCCAGCAGCTTATCGAGCGGGGGGATCAATGAGCAGTTCTTC
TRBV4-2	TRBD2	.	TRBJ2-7	CASSQESGTRSEQYF	TGTGCCAGCAGCCAAGAATCCGGGACTAGGAGCGAGCAGTACTTC
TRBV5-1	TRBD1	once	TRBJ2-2	CASSLGQGALLTGELFF	TGCGCCAGCAGCTTGGGACAGGGGGCGCTTCTCACCGGGGAGCTGTTTTTT
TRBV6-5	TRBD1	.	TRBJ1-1	CASSRSLQGEGLF	TGTGCCAGCAGCCGATCTTTACAGGGGGAGGGGCTCTTT
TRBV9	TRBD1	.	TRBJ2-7	CASSVDGDRYEQYF	TGTGCCAGCAGCGTAGATGGGGACAGATACGAGCAGTACTTC
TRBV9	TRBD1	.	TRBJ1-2	CASSARQGDYGYTF	TGTGCCAGCAGCGCCCGTCAGGGGGACTATGGCTACACCTTC
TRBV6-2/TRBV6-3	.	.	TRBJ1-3	CASSYSFGGTRSGNTIYF	TGTGCCAGCAGTTACTCCTTCGGGGGGACCCGCTCTGGAAACACCATATATTTT
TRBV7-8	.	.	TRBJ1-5	CASTRYRSINGNQPQHF	TGTGCCAGCACACGATATCGGAGCATAAACGGTAATCAGCCCCAGCATTTT
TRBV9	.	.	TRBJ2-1	CASRGGESSYNEQFF	TGTGCCAGCAGAGGCGGGGAGAGCTCCTACAATGAGCAGTTCTTC
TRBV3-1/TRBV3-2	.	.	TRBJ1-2	CASSQDQGHPYGYTF	TGTGCCAGCAGCCAAGATCAGGGACACCCCTATGGCTACACCTTC
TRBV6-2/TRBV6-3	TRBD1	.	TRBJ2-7	CASSYSLKGGTGLYEQYF	TGTGCCAGCAGTTACTCCCTCAAGGGTGGGACAGGGCTCTACGAGCAGTACTTC
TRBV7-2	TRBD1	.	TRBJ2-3	CASSRDRPSTDTQYF	TGTGCCAGCAGCCGGGACAGACCTAGCACAGATACGCAGTATTTT
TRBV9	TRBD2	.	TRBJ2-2	CASSVRVAGGNTGELFF	TGTGCCAGCAGCGTAAGAGTAGCGGGAGGTAACACCGGGGAGCTGTTTTTT
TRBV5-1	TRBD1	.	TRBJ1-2	CASSRSGGNYGYTF	TGCGCCAGCAGCCGTTCAGGGGGTAACTATGGCTACACCTTC
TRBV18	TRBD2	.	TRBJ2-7	CASSPGTTHYEQYF	TGTGCCAGCTCACCCGGGACTACACACTACGAGCAGTACTTC
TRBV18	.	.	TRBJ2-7	CASSPISKGRTTYEQYF	TGTGCCAGCTCACCGATAAGCAAAGGGCGGACTACCTACGAGCAGTACTTC
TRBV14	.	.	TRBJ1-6	CASSQGSYNSPLHF	TGTGCCAGCAGCCAAGGGTCCTACAATTCACCCCTCCACTTT
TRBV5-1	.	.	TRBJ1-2	CASSLEARRNYGYTF	TGCGCCAGCAGCTTGGAGGCCAGGCGTAACTATGGCTACACCTTC
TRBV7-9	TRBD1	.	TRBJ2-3	CASSRDSQSTDTQYF	TGTGCCAGCAGCAGGGACAGTCAAAGCACAGATACGCAGTATTTT
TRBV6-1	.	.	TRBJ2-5	CASSELSSGETQYF	TGTGCCAGCAGTGAACTCTCTAGTGGAGAGACCCAGTACTTC
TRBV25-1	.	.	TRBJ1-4	CASSNTRATNEKLFF	TGTGCCAGCAGTAACACACGTGCAACTAATGAAAAACTGTTTTTT
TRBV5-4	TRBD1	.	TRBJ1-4	CASSLSRTGSNEKLFF	TGTGCCAGCAGCTTGTCCCGGACAGGCTCTAATGAAAAACTGTTTTTT
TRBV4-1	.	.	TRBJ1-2	CASSQGVQQTTNYGYTF	TGCGCCAGCAGCCAAGGGGTACAGCAGACCACTAACTATGGCTACACCTTC
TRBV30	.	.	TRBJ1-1	CAWSPGVNTEAFF	TGTGCCTGGAGCCCCGGGGTGAACACTGAAGCTTTCTTT
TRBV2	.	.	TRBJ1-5	CASSESRGGQPQHF	TGTGCCAGCAGTGAAAGTAGGGGCGGTCAGCCCCAGCATTTT
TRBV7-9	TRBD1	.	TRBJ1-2	CASSLIQGAPYGYTF	TGTGCCAGCAGCTTAATACAGGGGGCGCCGTATGGCTACACCTTC
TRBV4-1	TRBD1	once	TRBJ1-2	CASSRGDRGGYGYTF	TGCGCCAGCAGCCGGGGGGACAGGGGTGGATATGGCTACACCTTC
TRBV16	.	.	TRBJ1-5	CASSQHYSNQPQHF	TGTGCCAGCAGCCAACACTATAGCAATCAGCCCCAGCATTTT
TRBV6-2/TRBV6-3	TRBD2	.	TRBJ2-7	CASSSTGTNFYEQYF	TGTGCCAGCAGTTCAACCGGGACTAACTTTTACGAGCAGTACTTC
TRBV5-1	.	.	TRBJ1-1	CASSLGRVNTEAFF	TGCGCCAGCAGCCTAGGCCGGGTGAACACTGAAGCTTTCTTT
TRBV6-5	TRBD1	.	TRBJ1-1	CASSYTGGITEAFF	TGTGCCAGCAGTTATACAGGGGGGATAACTGAAGCTTTCTTT